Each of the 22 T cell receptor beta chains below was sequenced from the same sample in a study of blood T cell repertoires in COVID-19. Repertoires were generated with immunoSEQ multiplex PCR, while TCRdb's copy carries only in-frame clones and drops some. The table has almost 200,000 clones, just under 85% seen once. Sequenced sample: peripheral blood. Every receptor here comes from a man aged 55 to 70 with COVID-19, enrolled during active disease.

Written as DNA, the CDR3 is TGTGCCAGCAGTTCCGCCGGGACAGCCACCTACGAGCAGTACTTC. It codes for CASSSAGTATYEQYF. The V gene is TRBV27, the J gene TRBJ2-7, with 7 bases aligning to TRBD1. Germline lookup yields CDR1 MNHEY and CDR2 SMNVEV (reference sequence). With 4 bases clipped from V and 2 bases from J, the junction kept 8 bases outside the gene matches. This CDR3 is built from 15 residues.

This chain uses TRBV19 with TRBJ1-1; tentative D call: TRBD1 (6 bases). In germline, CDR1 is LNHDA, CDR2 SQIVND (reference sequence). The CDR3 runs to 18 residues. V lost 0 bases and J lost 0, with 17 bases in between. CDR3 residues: CASSIDPTGTTLNTEAFF. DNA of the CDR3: TGTGCCAGTAGTATAGACCCAACCGGGACAACCTTGAACACTGAAGCTTTCTTT.

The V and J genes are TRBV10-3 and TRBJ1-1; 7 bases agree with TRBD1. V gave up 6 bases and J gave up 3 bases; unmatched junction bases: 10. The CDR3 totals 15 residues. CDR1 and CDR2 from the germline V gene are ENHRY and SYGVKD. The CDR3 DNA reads TGTGCCATCAGGGATACCACAGGGGAGGACACTGAAGCTTTCTTT. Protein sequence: CAIRDTTGEDTEAFF.

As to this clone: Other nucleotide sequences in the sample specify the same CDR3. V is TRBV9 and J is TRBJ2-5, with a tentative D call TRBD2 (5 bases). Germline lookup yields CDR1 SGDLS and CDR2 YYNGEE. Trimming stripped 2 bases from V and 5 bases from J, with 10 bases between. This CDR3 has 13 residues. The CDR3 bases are TGTGCCAGCAGCGTCGAGGGCCGGGAGACCCAGTACTTC. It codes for CASSVEGRETQYF.

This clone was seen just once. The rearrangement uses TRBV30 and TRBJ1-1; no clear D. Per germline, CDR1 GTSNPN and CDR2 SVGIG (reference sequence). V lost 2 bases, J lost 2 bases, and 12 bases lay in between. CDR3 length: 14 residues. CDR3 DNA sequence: TGTGCCTGGAGTTTACAGTTTGGCAACACTGAAGCTTTCTTT. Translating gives CAWSLQFGNTEAFF.

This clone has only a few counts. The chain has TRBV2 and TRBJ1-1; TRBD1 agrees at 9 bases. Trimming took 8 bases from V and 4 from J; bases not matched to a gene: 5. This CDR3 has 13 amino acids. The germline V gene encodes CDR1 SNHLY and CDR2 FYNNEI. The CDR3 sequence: CASSGQGFTEAFF. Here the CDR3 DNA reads TGTGCCAGCTCCGGACAGGGGTTCACTGAAGCTTTCTTT.

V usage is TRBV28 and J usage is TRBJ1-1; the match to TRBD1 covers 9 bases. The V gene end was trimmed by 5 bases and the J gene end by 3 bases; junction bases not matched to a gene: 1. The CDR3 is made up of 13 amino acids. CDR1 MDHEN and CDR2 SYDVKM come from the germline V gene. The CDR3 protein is CASSGQGYTEAFF. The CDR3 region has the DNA TGTGCCAGCAGTGGACAGGGGTACACTGAAGCTTTCTTT. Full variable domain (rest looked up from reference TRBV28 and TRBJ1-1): DVKVTQSSRYLVKRTGEKVFLECVQDMDHENMFWYRQDPGLGLRLIYFSYDVKMKEKGDIPEGYSVSREKKERFSLILESASTNQTSMYLCASSGQGYTEAFFGQGTRLTVV.

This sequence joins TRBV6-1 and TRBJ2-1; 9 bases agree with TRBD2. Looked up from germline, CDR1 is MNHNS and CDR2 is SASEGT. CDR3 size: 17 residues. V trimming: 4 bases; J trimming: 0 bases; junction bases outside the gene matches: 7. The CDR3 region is CASSGGGRAFSYNEQFF. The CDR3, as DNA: TGTGCCAGCAGTGGGGGCGGGAGGGCCTTCTCCTACAATGAGCAGTTCTTC.

DNA for the CDR3: TGTGCCACCAGCAGAGATCAGGGTCAGCCCCAGCATTTT. This codes for CATSRDQGQPQHF. This rearrangement joins TRBV15 to TRBJ1-5, with D maybe TRBD1 (5 bases). The germline V gene has CDR1 LNHNV and CDR2 YYDKDF (reference sequence). This CDR3 region has 13 residues. Trimming removed 0 bases at V and 6 bases at J, with 6 bases between.

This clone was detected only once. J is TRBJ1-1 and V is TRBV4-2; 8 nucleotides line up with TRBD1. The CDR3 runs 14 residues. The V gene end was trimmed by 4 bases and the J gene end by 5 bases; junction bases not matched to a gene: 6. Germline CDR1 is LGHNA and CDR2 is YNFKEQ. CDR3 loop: CASSPTGARTEAFF. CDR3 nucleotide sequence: TGTGCCAGCAGCCCGACAGGGGCTAGGACTGAAGCTTTCTTT.

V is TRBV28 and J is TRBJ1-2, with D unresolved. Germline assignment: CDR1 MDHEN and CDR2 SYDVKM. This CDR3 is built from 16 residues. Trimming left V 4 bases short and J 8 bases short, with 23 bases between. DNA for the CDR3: TGTGCCAGCAGTTCCTCAATATCGTTTTCCAGTTTAGGCTACACCTTC. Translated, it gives CASSSSISFSSLGYTF.

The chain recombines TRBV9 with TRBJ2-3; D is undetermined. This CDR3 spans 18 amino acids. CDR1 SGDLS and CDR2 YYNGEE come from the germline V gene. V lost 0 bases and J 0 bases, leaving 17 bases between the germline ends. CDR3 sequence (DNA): TGTGCCAGCAGCGTAGGGGCGTACGTACAAACTAGCACAGATACGCAGTATTTT. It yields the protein CASSVGAYVQTSTDTQYF.

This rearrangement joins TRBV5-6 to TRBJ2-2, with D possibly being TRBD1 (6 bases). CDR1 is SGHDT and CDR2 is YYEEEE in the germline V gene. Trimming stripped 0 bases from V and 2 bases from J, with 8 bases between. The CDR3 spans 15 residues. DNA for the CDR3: TGTGCCAGCAGCTTGGTGACAGGAAACACCGGGGAGCTGTTTTTT. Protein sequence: CASSLVTGNTGELFF.

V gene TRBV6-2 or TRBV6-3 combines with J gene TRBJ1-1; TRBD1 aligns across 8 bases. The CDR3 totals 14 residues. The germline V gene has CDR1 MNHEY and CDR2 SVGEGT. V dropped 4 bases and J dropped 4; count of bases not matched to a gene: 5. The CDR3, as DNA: TGTGCCAGCAGTTTTCAGGGGGCTACCACTGAAGCTTTCTTT. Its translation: CASSFQGATTEAFF.

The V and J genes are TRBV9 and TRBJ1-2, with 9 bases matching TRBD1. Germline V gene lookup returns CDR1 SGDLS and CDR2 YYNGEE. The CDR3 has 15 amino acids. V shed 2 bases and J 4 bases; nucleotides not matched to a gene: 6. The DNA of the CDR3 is TGTGCCAGCAGCGTGGTCGGACAGGGGACCTATGGCTACACCTTC. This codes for CASSVVGQGTYGYTF.

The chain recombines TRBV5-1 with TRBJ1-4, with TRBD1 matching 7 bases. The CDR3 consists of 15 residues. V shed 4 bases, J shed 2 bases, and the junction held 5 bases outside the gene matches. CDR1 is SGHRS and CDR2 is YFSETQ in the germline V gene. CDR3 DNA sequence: TGCGCCAGCAGCGAACAGGGGTATACTAATGAAAAACTGTTTTTT. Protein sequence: CASSEQGYTNEKLFF.

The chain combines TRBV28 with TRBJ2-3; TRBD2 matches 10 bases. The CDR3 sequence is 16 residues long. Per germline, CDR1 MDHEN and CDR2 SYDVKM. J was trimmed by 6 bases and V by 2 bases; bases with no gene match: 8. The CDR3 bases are TGTGCCAGCAGTTTACGGCTAGCGGGAGACTACGATACGCAGTATTTT. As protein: CASSLRLAGDYDTQYF.

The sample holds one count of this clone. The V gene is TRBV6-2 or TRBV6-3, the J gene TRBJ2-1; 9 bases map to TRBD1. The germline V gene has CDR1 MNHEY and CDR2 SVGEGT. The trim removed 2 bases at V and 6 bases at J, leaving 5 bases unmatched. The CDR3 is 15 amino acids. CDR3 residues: CASSYDGTGSNEQFF. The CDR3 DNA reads TGTGCCAGCAGTTACGACGGGACAGGGAGCAATGAGCAGTTCTTC.

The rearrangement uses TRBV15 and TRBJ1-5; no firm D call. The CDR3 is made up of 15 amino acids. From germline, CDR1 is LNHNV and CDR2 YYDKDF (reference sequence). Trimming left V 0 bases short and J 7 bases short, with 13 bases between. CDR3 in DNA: TGTGCCACCAGCAGAGACCCGTTTGGGCCCCAGCCCCAGCATTTT. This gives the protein CATSRDPFGPQPQHF.

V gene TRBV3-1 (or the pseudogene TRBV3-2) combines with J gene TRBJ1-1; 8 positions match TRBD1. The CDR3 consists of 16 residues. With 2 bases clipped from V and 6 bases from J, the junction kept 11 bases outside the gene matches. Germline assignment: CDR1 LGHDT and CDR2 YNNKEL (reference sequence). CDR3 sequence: CASSQPEGQGAAEAFF. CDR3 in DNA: TGTGCCAGCAGCCAACCGGAAGGACAGGGTGCAGCTGAAGCTTTCTTT.

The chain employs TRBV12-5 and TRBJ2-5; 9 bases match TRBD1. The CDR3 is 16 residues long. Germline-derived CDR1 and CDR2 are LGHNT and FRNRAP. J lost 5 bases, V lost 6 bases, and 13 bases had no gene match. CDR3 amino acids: CASGGRGTGSRETQYF. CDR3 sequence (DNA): TGTGCTAGTGGGGGACGGGGGACAGGGTCAAGGGAGACCCAGTACTTC.

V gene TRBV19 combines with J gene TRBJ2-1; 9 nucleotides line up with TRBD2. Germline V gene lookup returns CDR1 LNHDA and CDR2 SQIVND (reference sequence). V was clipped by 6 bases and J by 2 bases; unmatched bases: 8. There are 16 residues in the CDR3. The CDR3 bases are TGTGCCAGTAGCCACGGACTAGCGTTAACCTACAATGAGCAGTTCTTC. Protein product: CASSHGLALTYNEQFF.